This entry features one T cell receptor (beta chain) sequence. The CDR3 end is not reached by the read, which stops 3 residues before it; the germline J gene fills it in. Germline CDR1 DFQATT, CDR2 SNEGSKA (reference sequence). The CDR3 extends over 14 amino acids. V gave up 2 bases and J gave up 1 base; unmatched junction bases: 3. This record belongs to a study of T cells in women clearing cervical HPV infection. The assay was immunoSEQ multiplex PCR, and TCRdb's table has in-frame clones only and misses some. This repertoire comprises about 26,000 clones; its ten largest clones make up 3.5% to 4.5%.

What was sequenced was blood buffy coat. The chain uses TRBV20-1 and TRBJ1-1; 8 nucleotides align to TRBD1. This sequence originates from a woman between 18 and 69 years old with a cervical HPV16 infection that either progressed to CIN3+ or cleared (not recorded which). CDR3 protein: CSARSGTGNTEAFF. The DNA read from the CDR3 is TGCAGTGCTAGATCCGGGACAGGGAACACTGAA.